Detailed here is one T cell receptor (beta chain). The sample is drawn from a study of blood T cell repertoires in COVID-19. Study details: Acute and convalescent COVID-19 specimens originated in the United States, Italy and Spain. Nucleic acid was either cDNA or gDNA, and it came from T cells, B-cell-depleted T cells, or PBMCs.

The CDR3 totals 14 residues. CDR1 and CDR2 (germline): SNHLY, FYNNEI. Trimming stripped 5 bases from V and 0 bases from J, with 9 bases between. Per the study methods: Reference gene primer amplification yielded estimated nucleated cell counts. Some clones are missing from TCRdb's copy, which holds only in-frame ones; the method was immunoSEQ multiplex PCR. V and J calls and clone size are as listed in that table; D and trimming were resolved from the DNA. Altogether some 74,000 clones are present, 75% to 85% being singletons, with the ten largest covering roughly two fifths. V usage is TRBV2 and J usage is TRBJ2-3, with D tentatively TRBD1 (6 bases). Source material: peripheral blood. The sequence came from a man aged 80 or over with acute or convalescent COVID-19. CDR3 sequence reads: CASSIGQSTDTQYF. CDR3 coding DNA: TGTGCCAGCAGTATCGGACAGAGCACAGATACGCAGTATTTT.